The 18 T cell receptor beta chains presented below share a single source sample, sequenced in a study of shared clonotypes between healthy human individuals. Clones were read by immunoSEQ multiplex PCR, and TCRdb kept only the in-frame ones, dropping some. The sample lists hundreds of thousands of clones, about 96% occurring once. In the naive CD8 group, cells lacked CD45RO and were positively selected for CCR7, so terminally differentiated effector memory CD45RA+ cells were left out. Specimen: naive CD8+ T cells sorted from blood. Receptors originate from a woman in her 30s in good health.

This clone was recorded only once. This chain joins TRBV15 and TRBJ2-2; the D is unclear. The germline V gene encodes CDR1 LNHNV and CDR2 YYDKDF (reference sequence). Trimming pared 0 bases from V and 0 bases from J, leaving 5 bases between. CDR3 size: 15 residues. The CDR3 DNA reads TGTGCCACCAGCAGAGATGACTCGAACACCGGGGAGCTGTTTTTT. Translated, it gives CATSRDDSNTGELFF.

The chain employs TRBV27 and TRBJ2-1, with 8 bases matching TRBD2. This CDR3 has 18 residues. Germline V gene lookup returns CDR1 MNHEY and CDR2 SMNVEV (reference sequence). Trimming cost V 1 base and J 0 bases; bases outside gene matches: 8. CDR3 nucleotide sequence: TGTGCCAGCAGTTTATGGGCCCTAGCGGGTAGCTCCTACAATGAGCAGTTCTTC. Protein: CASSLWALAGSSYNEQFF.

The chain has TRBV7-9 and TRBJ1-1, with D hard to call. V was pared by 5 bases and J by 4 bases, with 5 bases between. CDR1 and CDR2 (germline): SEHNR, FQNEAQ (reference sequence). This CDR3 comprises 11 residues. This CDR3 reads CASSPLTEAFF. The CDR3 DNA sequence: TGTGCCAGCAGCCCCCTCACTGAAGCTTTCTTT.

The V call is TRBV27, the J call TRBJ2-1, with D maybe TRBD2 (7 bases). This CDR3 contains 17 residues. V shed 2 bases and J shed 5 bases, with 19 bases lying between them. From germline, CDR1 is MNHEY and CDR2 SMNVEV (reference sequence). CDR3 in amino acids: CASSLAGFGEGDNEQFF. The CDR3 coding sequence is TGTGCCAGCAGTTTAGCGGGCTTCGGGGAGGGGGACAATGAGCAGTTCTTC.

The chain employs TRBV5-4 and TRBJ2-1, with 8 bases lining up with TRBD2. This CDR3 has 16 amino acids. Per germline, CDR1 SGHNT and CDR2 YYREEE (reference sequence). After removal of 4 bases from V and 5 bases from J, the junction contained 11 bases not matched to a gene. The CDR3 reads CASSGSRGTSDNEQFF. The CDR3 DNA reads as TGTGCCAGCAGCGGAAGCCGGGGGACTAGTGACAATGAGCAGTTCTTC.

This chain connects TRBV28 to TRBJ2-3, with 9 bases that match TRBD2. The junction had 16 bases not matched to a gene; V was cut back by 7 bases and J by 5 bases. The germline CDR1 and CDR2 sequences are MDHEN and SYDVKM. The CDR3 sequence is 17 residues long. The CDR3 nucleotides read TGTGCCAGCACTCCCGGGACATCCCCGCGGGGGGGAGATACGCAGTATTTT. Its translation is CASTPGTSPRGGDTQYF.

This rearrangement joins TRBV5-8 to TRBJ1-4, with D maybe TRBD1 (5 bases). The CDR3 length is 12 residues. Deletions cut 6 bases from V and 4 bases from J, with 7 bases between. Germline V CDR1 and CDR2: SGHTS, YDEGEE. The CDR3: CASTQGNEKLFF. The CDR3 DNA reads TGTGCCAGCACCCAGGGTAATGAAAAACTGTTTTTT. The variable domain in full, with the rest retrieved from reference TRBV5-8 and TRBJ1-4, is EAGVTQSPTHLIKTRGQQATLRCSPISGHTSVYWYQQALGLGLQFLLWYDEGEERNRGNFPPRFSGRQFPNYSSELNVNALELEDSALYLCASTQGNEKLFFGSGTQLSVL.

The chain uses TRBV9 and TRBJ2-7; 10 bases line up with TRBD1. Looked up from germline, CDR1 is SGDLS and CDR2 is YYNGEE. The CDR3 spans 15 residues. With V trimmed by 3 bases and J by 0 bases, 3 bases remained unmatched. DNA for the CDR3: TGTGCCAGCAGCGCGACAGGGGGCGCCTCCTACGAGCAGTACTTC. As protein: CASSATGGASYEQYF.

The V call is TRBV7-6, the J call TRBJ2-1; 13 bases match TRBD2. The junction had 11 bases not matched to a gene; V was cut back by 5 bases and J by 10 bases. The CDR3 totals 16 residues. Per the germline V gene, CDR1 is SGHVS and CDR2 is FNYEAQ. CDR3 sequence: CASSEGLAGWSGEQFF. The CDR3 DNA reads TGTGCCAGCAGCGAGGGACTAGCGGGGTGGTCGGGCGAGCAGTTCTTC.

This chain uses TRBV7-8 with TRBJ1-1, with D tentatively TRBD1 (6 bases). Per germline, CDR1 SGHVS and CDR2 FQNEAQ. There are 12 residues in the CDR3. V lost 11 bases to trimming and J lost 4 bases, with 14 bases between them. The CDR3 nucleotides read TGTGCCTCTATGCTAGGGGGCACTGAAGCTTTCTTT. Its translation: CASMLGGTEAFF.

The gene calls are TRBV11-3 and TRBJ2-1; weak D call: TRBD2 (6 bases). With 1 base removed from V and 6 bases from J, the gap between germline ends came to 13 bases. This CDR3 has 15 residues. In germline, CDR1 is SGHNT, CDR2 YENEEA. The CDR3 region is CASSLAGVALNEQFF. The CDR3 bases are TGTGCCAGCAGCTTAGCGGGAGTCGCTCTCAATGAGCAGTTCTTC.

The J gene is TRBJ1-4, the V gene TRBV27; 7 nucleotides line up with TRBD1. Germline CDR1 and CDR2: MNHEY and SMNVEV (reference sequence). This CDR3 is 14 amino acids long. Unmatched junction bases numbered 6, after V lost 5 bases and J lost 6 bases. This CDR3 reads CASSNRGTDEKLFF. The CDR3 region has the DNA TGTGCCAGCAGTAACAGGGGCACGGATGAAAAACTGTTTTTT. The full variable domain, completed using reference TRBV27 and TRBJ1-4, is EAQVTQNPRYLITVTGKKLTVTCSQNMNHEYMSWYRQDPGLGLRQIYYSMNVEVTDKGDVPEGYKVSRKEKRNFPLILESPSPNQTSLYFCASSNRGTDEKLFFGSGTQLSVL.

The V call is TRBV5-6, the J call TRBJ2-1; no clear D gene. Germline loops: CDR1 SGHDT, CDR2 YYEEEE. V shed 5 bases and J shed 6 bases, with 6 bases lying between them. The CDR3 contains 11 residues. The CDR3 region has the DNA TGTGCCAGCAGAGGTCTCAATGAGCAGTTCTTC. Amino acids: CASRGLNEQFF.

The chain employs TRBV11-2 and TRBJ2-1; D unclear. This CDR3 region has 14 residues. The V gene's germline CDR1 is SGHAT and CDR2 FQNNGV. Trimming removed 5 bases from V and 8 bases from J, with 16 bases in between. The chain's CDR3 is CASSVGPLGDEQFF. CDR3 in DNA: TGTGCCAGCAGCGTTGGCCCCCTAGGCGATGAGCAGTTCTTC.

The rearrangement uses TRBV14 and TRBJ2-7; TRBD2 aligns across 8 bases. J gave up 4 bases and V 4 bases, and 18 bases lay outside the gene matches. CDR1 SGHDN and CDR2 FVKESK come from the germline V gene. The CDR3 covers 18 residues. The CDR3 DNA reads TGTGCCAGCAGCCCTAGCAAGCGGGAGACTTTTAGAAGGTACGAGCAGTACTTC. Protein: CASSPSKRETFRRYEQYF.

V usage is TRBV4-1 and J usage is TRBJ1-2; 8 positions agree with TRBD1. The V gene's germline CDR1 is MGHRA and CDR2 YSYEKL. J gave up 0 bases and V 2 bases, and 5 bases lay outside the gene matches. This CDR3 has 16 residues. CDR3 DNA sequence: TGCGCCAGCAGCCAACAGGACAGGGACGCTAACTATGGCTACACCTTC. It is translated as CASSQQDRDANYGYTF.

The gene calls are TRBV6-1 and TRBJ1-5, with D uncertain. The CDR3 totals 12 residues. V dropped 3 bases and J dropped 5 bases, with 5 bases sitting between them. Germline V CDR1 and CDR2: MNHNS, SASEGT. The CDR3 bases are TGTGCCAGCAGTGATGACTATCAGCCCCAGCATTTT. Protein product: CASSDDYQPQHF.

V usage is TRBV7-9 and J usage is TRBJ2-1; TRBD2 matches 11 bases. The germline V gene encodes CDR1 SEHNR and CDR2 FQNEAQ (reference sequence). V trimming: 1 base; J trimming: 4 bases; junction bases outside the gene matches: 3. The CDR3 covers 16 residues. CDR3 amino acids: CASSLGGLADYNEQFF. As DNA, the CDR3 is TGTGCCAGCAGCTTAGGGGGACTAGCGGATTACAATGAGCAGTTCTTC.